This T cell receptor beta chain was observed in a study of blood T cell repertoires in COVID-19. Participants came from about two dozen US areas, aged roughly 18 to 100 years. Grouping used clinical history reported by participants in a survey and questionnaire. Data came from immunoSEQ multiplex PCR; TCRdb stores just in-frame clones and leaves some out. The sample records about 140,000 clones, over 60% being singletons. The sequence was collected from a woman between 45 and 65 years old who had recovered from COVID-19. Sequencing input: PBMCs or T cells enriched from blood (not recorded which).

CDR3 sequence (DNA): TGTGCCACCAGCGGGAACCAAGAGACCCAGTACTTC. This encodes CATSGNQETQYF. The chain recombines TRBV24-1 with TRBJ2-5; possibly TRBD2 for D (5 bases). CDR3 length: 12 amino acids. V lost 7 bases and J lost 0, with 5 bases in between. CDR1 is KGHDR and CDR2 is SFDVKD in the germline V gene.